The following is a T cell receptor (beta chain) sequence with its context. The V and J ends lost 3 bases and 0 bases respectively, with 15 bases between them. This CDR3 contains 17 residues. CDR1 is MDHEN, CDR2 SYDVKM, per germline. TCRdb's table, derived via immunoSEQ multiplex PCR, lists solely in-frame clones and lacks some. The sample comprises fewer than 850,000 clones, approximately 97% of which are singletons, and less than 0.25% rests with the top ten. The sample originates from a study of shared clonotypes between healthy human individuals. Naive CD8 cells were CD45RO-negative, positively selected for CCR7, excluding terminally differentiated effector memory CD45RA+ cells. There were no recent acute infections or vaccinations among the donors, who were healthy HIV-negative adults.

The specimen was naive CD8+ T cells sorted from blood. The sequence was collected from a man aged 25-45 years in good health. The chain combines TRBV28 with TRBJ1-5; perhaps TRBD1 as D (5 bases). CDR3 loop: CASSLAWGEYSNQPQHF. CDR3 sequence (DNA): TGTGCCAGCAGTTTGGCGTGGGGGGAATATAGCAATCAGCCCCAGCATTTT.